The rows below give T cell receptor beta chains drawn from one sample of a study of cytomegalovirus exposure and HLA in healthy donors. Libraries were prepared by immunoSEQ multiplex PCR; TCRdb keeps only in-frame clonotypes and omits some of them. The sample carries about 160,000 clones, around 74% recorded once. The sequenced sample was PBMCs. Every receptor here comes from a female donor in good health and CMV-seronegative. CDR3s include the opening cysteine and the closing phenylalanine or tryptophan. The D gene is left open where the match is weak. Size values are once, few and many counts, or a class for expanded clones, and some rows have none.

D	size	V	J	DNA	CDR3
TRBD1	.	TRBV5-8	TRBJ1-2	TGTGCCAGCAGCTTGGGACAGGGTTCGATAAACTATGGCTACACCTTC	CASSLGQGSINYGYTF
.	.	TRBV2	TRBJ2-1	TGTGCCAGCAGCCCGAGTTTCTCCTACAATGAGCAGTTCTTC	CASSPSFSYNEQFF
.	few	TRBV30	TRBJ1-2	TGTGCCTGGAGTGTCCTAGGTTCCAGCGGCTACACCTTC	CAWSVLGSSGYTF
.	.	TRBV29-1	TRBJ1-1	TGCAGCGTTGAGTCTATGGGAGGGAACACTGAAGCTTTCTTT	CSVESMGGNTEAFF
.	.	TRBV29-1	TRBJ1-2	TGCAGCGCAGCGGACGCCGGCAGGAGGATGGACTACACCTTC	CSAADAGRRMDYTF
TRBD1	.	TRBV9	TRBJ1-6	TGTGCCAGCAGCGCGCCGATAAAGGACAGGAGGACACCCCTCCACTTT	CASSAPIKDRRTPLHF
.	.	TRBV5-1	TRBJ1-1	TGCGCCAGCAGCCCTAACACAGGGTATTTCACTGAAGCTTTCTTT	CASSPNTGYFTEAFF
TRBD1	.	TRBV10-1	TRBJ1-1	TGCGCCAGCAGTACCACAGGGGGCCGTGGGGAAGCTTTCTTT	CASSTTGGRGEAFF
.	.	TRBV6-1	TRBJ2-7	TGTGCCAGCGAGAGAGGAGGGGCCCACGAGCAGTACTTC	CASERGGAHEQYF
.	few	TRBV7-9	TRBJ2-3	TGTGCCAGCAGCTTAGCACAGGGCGGGGATACGCAGTATTTT	CASSLAQGGDTQYF
TRBD1	.	TRBV7-8	TRBJ2-1	TGTGCCAGCACCCGGGGACAGGGGAGTTCCAATGAGCAGTTCTTC	CASTRGQGSSNEQFF
.	.	TRBV6-1	TRBJ1-5	TGTGCCAGCACTACAGGCGGTGCCAATCAGCCCCAGCATTTT	CASTTGGANQPQHF
TRBD1	.	TRBV30	TRBJ2-7	TGTGCCTGGACACGGGGACAGGGGGCCGAGCAGTACTTC	CAWTRGQGAEQYF
.	.	TRBV5-3	TRBJ1-1	TGTGCCGACTGGGCGGGGGTTGACACTGAAGCTTTCTTT	CADWAGVDTEAFF
TRBD1	.	TRBV19	TRBJ2-6	TGTGCCACCCAGGGACAGGGCGGCTCTGGGGCCAACGTCCTGACTTTC	CATQGQGGSGANVLTF